The 5 T cell receptor beta chains presented below share a single source sample, sequenced in a study of T cell repertoires in cytomegalovirus infection (dated by TCRdb to the late 2010s). Sequencing took place on an Illumina HiSeq 1500. TCRdb's own reprocessing of the public reads used fastp at Q25 and MiXCR and kept productive beta chains. CDR3 protein sequences are deduplicated, and each keeps its most common genes and DNA. This sample is represented by approximately 250,000 distinct CDR3 sequences; around 6.4% of them were singletons. The ten largest make up 6.5% of the sample. The sample consisted of PBMCs. The origin of the receptors is a human donor in good health (CMV status not recorded). Some clones in this sample may be carry-over from other donors' samples.

This clonotype appeared many times. The gene calls are TRBV19 and TRBJ1-1, with no clear D. This CDR3 spans 14 amino acids. Germline-derived CDR1 and CDR2 are LNHDA and SQIVND (reference sequence). Trimming left V 3 bases short and J 2 bases short, with 10 bases between. CDR3 amino acids: CASSITHSNTEAFF. DNA of the CDR3: TGTGCCAGTAGTATTACCCACTCTAACACTGAAGCTTTCTTT.

This clonotype has at least ten counts. The CDR3 region has the DNA TGCGCCAGCAGCCAGCCCGCAGGGGGCGCGGGCTATGGCTACACCTTC. Translating gives CASSQPAGGAGYGYTF. This chain uses TRBV4-1 with TRBJ1-2; TRBD1 agrees at 8 bases. The CDR3 has 16 amino acids. The ends lost 3 bases at V and 4 bases at J; junction bases unmatched: 10. The germline V gene has CDR1 MGHRA and CDR2 YSYEKL.

This clonotype was observed at least ten times. The chain is built from TRBV7-3 and TRBJ1-2, with no clear D. Trimming removed 0 bases at V and 7 bases at J, with 9 bases between. This CDR3 is 13 amino acids long. Germline V gene sequence: CDR1 SGHTA, CDR2 FQGTGA. The CDR3 DNA is TGTGCCAGCAGCTTAACCGTGGAATCTGGCTACACCTTC. Protein product: CASSLTVESGYTF.

Many counts were recorded for this clonotype. The chain has TRBV20-1 and TRBJ2-3, with 11 bases aligning to TRBD2. In germline, CDR1 is DFQATT, CDR2 SNEGSKA (reference sequence). There are 15 residues in the CDR3. The V and J ends lost 0 bases and 8 bases, in that order; junction bases with no gene match: 7. This CDR3 is CSARDRLAGGGTQYF. In nucleotides, the CDR3 is TGCAGTGCTAGAGATCGGCTAGCGGGGGGTGGTACGCAGTATTTT.

The table lists this clonotype with many counts. V and J are TRBV20-1 and TRBJ2-1, with 9 bases aligning to TRBD1. V lost 5 bases to trimming and J lost 6 bases; unmatched junction nucleotides: 5. This CDR3 region has 13 residues. The germline gives CDR1 DFQATT, CDR2 SNEGSKA (reference sequence). The CDR3 reads CSAPGQGINEQFF. The CDR3 DNA sequence: TGCAGTGCTCCGGGACAGGGAATCAATGAGCAGTTCTTC.